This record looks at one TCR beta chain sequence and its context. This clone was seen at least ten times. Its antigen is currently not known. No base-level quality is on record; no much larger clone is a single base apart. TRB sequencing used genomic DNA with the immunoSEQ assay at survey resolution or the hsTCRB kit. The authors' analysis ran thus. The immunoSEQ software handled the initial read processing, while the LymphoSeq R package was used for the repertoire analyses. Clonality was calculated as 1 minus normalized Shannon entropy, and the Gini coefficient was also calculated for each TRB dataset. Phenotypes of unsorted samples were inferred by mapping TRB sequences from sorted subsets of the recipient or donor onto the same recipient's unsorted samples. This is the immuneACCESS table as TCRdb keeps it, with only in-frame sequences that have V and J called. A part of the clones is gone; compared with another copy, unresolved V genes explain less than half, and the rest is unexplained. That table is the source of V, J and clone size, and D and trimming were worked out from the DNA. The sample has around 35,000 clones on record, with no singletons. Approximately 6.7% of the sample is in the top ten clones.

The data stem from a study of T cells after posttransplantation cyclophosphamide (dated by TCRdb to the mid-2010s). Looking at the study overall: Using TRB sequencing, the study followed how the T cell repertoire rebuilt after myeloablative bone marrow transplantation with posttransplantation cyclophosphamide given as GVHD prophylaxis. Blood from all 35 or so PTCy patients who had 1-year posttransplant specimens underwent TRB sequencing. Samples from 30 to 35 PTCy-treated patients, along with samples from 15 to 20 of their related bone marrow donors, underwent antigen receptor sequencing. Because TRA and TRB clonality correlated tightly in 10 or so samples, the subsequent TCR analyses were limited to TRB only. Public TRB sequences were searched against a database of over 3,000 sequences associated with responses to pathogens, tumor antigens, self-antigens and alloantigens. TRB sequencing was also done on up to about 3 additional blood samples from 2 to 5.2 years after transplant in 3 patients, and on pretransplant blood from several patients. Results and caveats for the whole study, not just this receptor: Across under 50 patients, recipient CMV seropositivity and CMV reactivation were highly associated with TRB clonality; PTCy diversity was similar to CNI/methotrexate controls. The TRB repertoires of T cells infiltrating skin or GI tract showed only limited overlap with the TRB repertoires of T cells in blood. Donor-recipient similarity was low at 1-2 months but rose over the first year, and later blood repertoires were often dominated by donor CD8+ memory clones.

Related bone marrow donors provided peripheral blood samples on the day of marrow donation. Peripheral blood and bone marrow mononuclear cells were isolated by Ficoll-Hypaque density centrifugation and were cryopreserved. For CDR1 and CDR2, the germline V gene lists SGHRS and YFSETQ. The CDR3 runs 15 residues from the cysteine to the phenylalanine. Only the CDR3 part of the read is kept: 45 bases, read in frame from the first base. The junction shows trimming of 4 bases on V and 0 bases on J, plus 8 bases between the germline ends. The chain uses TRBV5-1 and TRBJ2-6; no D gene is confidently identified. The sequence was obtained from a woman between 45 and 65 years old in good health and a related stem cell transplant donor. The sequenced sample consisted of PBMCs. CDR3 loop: CASSSISSGANVLTF. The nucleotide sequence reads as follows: TGCGCCAGCAGCAGCATCTCCTCTGGGGCCAACGTCCTGACTTTC.